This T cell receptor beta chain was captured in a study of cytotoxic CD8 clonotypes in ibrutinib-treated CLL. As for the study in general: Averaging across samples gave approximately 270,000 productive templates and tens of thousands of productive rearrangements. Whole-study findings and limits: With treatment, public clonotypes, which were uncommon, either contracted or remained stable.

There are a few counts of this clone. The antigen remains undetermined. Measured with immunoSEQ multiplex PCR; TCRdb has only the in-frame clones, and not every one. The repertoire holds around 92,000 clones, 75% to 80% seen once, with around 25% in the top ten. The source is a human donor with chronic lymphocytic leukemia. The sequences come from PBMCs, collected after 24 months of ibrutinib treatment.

DNA of the CDR3: TGTGCCAGCAGCCAAGAAAAGTTAGGCACAGGGTATTACGAGCAGTACTTC. Translated: CASSQEKLGTGYYEQYF. The gene calls are TRBV14 and TRBJ2-7; possible D gene TRBD1, 6 bases. Germline V gene lookup returns CDR1 SGHDN and CDR2 FVKESK. Trimming cost V 0 bases and J 4 bases, with 19 bases left between them. This CDR3 contains 17 residues.